These 27 T cell receptor beta chains share one sample of origin, sequenced in a study of tumor-infiltrating lymphocytes in primary liver carcinoma (dated by TCRdb to 2015 to 2018). TRIzol reagent was used to extract blood RNA from unsorted whole blood, while the DNeasy Blood & Tissue kit provided the germline DNA. Sequencing took place on an Illumina HiSeq 2500. A constant-region primer and ProtoScript II reverse transcriptase were used to reverse-transcribe TCRbeta-specific cDNA from around 530 ng total RNA. Three nested multiplex PCR rounds, following a slightly modified ARM-PCR procedure, were used to build the TCRbeta libraries. Multiplex TRBV1-TRBV30 forward primers and a Cbeta reverse primer were used in the first two PCR rounds, each of which was run for around 10 cycles. The public reads were reanalyzed by TCRdb: fastp trimming at Q25, MiXCR alignment, in-frame beta chains only. Rows matching on CDR3 protein sequence are summarized as one entry with the most common DNA and genes. The sample yields about 200,000 distinct CDR3 sequences; about 61% were counted once. The top ten constitute about 7.1% of the sample.

The sample comprised peripheral blood. The receptor set was obtained from a woman aged 60-70 years with primary liver carcinoma and hepatitis B virus infection.

The chain couples TRBV5-1 to TRBJ2-5; D possibly matches TRBD1 or TRBD2 (5 bases each). The V and J ends lost 4 bases and 2 bases respectively, with 12 bases between them. The germline V gene encodes CDR1 SGHRS and CDR2 YFSETQ. There are 14 residues in the CDR3. The CDR3 protein is CASSHGTAQETQYF. CDR3 in DNA: TGCGCCAGCAGCCACGGGACGGCACAAGAGACCCAGTACTTC. The full variable domain, rest sourced from reference TRBV5-1 and TRBJ2-5, is KAGVTQTPRYLIKTRGQQVTLSCSPISGHRSVSWYQQTPGQGLQFLFEYFSETQRNKGNFPGRFSGRQFSNSRSEMNVSTLELGDSALYLCASSHGTAQETQYFGPGTRLLVL.

The CDR3: CASSYKSNSAYSNQPQHF. The CDR3 DNA sequence: TGTGCCAGCAGTTACAAGAGTAACAGTGCCTATAGCAATCAGCCCCAGCATTTT. The chain couples TRBV6-2 or TRBV6-3 to TRBJ1-5; D unclear. Germline values: CDR1 MNHEY, CDR2 SVGEGT. V lost 2 bases and J 0 bases, leaving 17 bases between the germline ends. CDR3 length equals 18 residues.

As regards this clonotype: Here the CDR3 omits its conserved ending phenylalanine or tryptophan, so a read error is the likely source. The genes are TRBV6-5 and TRBJ2-7; weak D call: TRBD2 (5 bases). Germline V lookup: CDR1 MNHEY, CDR2 SVGAGI. V was clipped by 5 bases and J by 1 base, with 18 bases between them. CDR3 length: 16 amino acids. This CDR3 is CASSDYGCGKSYEQYY. The CDR3 nucleotides are TGTGCCAGCAGTGACTACGGATGTGGAAAATCCTACGAGCAGTACTAC.

This clonotype was observed once. V is TRBV15 and J is TRBJ1-5; possibly TRBD1 for D (5 bases). Trimming shortened V by 0 bases and J by 0 bases, and 12 bases separated the two germline ends. Germline assignment: CDR1 LNHNV and CDR2 YYDKDF (reference sequence). The CDR3 runs to 17 residues. The DNA for the CDR3 is TGTGCCACCAGCAGAGAGGCGGCAGGGTATAGCAATCAGCCCCAGCATTTT. Translation gives CATSREAAGYSNQPQHF. Looking up the rest from reference TRBV15 and TRBJ1-5 gives the full variable domain: DAMVIQNPRYQVTQFGKPVTLSCSQTLNHNVMYWYQQKSSQAPKLLFHYYDKDFNNEADTPDNFQSRRPNTSFCFLDIRSPGLGDTAMYLCATSREAAGYSNQPQHFGDGTRLSIL.

As to this clonotype: A read error may be the cause here, since a much bigger clone is one base away. The V gene is TRBV6-1, the J gene TRBJ2-3; TRBD2 matches 12 bases. The CDR3 is 18 amino acids. Germline V gene sequence: CDR1 MNHNS, CDR2 SASEGT. The CDR3 spells CAISQGGTSGSNTDTQYF. Written as DNA, the CDR3 is TGTGCCATCAGTCAAGGAGGGACTAGCGGGTCGAACACAGATACGCAGTATTTT.

To note about this clonotype: The conserved final phenylalanine or tryptophan is absent from the CDR3, which likely points to a read error. The chain links TRBV11-2 to TRBJ2-7, with TRBD1 as a possible D gene (5 bases). The germline CDR1 and CDR2 sequences are SGHAT and FQNNGV. CDR3 length: 14 amino acids. The CDR3 DNA reads TGTGTCAGCAGCTTAGGGGCCGGCGTCTACGAGCAGTACATC. Translation gives CVSSLGAGVYEQYI.

The V call is TRBV11-2, the J call TRBJ2-3; weak D call: TRBD1 (5 bases). The V gene's germline CDR1 is SGHAT and CDR2 FQNNGV. Trimming stripped 7 bases from V and 7 bases from J, with 15 bases between. The CDR3 sequence is 13 residues long. CDR3 sequence: CASKQGNAYTQYF. For the CDR3, the DNA is TGTGCCAGCAAGCAGGGTAACGCATATACGCAGTATTTT.

A remark on this clonotype: The junction differs from germline at one of its ends, possibly a read error. V and J are TRBV20-1 and TRBJ2-1; TRBD2 aligns across 9 bases. This CDR3 contains 17 residues. In germline, CDR1 is DFQATT, CDR2 SNEGSKA (reference sequence). The CDR3 region is CSARGVVSGSGYNEHFF. The CDR3 DNA follows: TGCAGTGCTAGAGGCGTGGTTAGCGGGAGCGGATACAATGAGCATTTCTTC.

Worth noting for this clonotype: A much larger clone differs from this one at a single base, so this may be a read error. The DNA of the CDR3 is TGCGCCAGCAGCCAAGCCCTCCGGACTCGTAGGGATGAGCAGTTCTTC. Residues: CASSQALRTRRDEQFF. The chain couples TRBV4-1 to TRBJ2-1; D might be TRBD2 (5 bases). This CDR3 region has 16 residues. The germline CDR1 and CDR2 sequences are MGHRA and YSYEKL. V was clipped by 1 base and J by 8 bases, with 18 bases between them.

This clonotype rates as medium-sized. The V call is TRBV11-2, the J call TRBJ2-1, with 7 bases fitting TRBD1. Germline trimming cut 4 bases from V and 8 bases from J; bases unmatched to any gene: 11. The CDR3 consists of 15 residues. Germline values: CDR1 SGHAT, CDR2 FQNNGV. In DNA form, the CDR3 reads TGTGCCAGCAGCTCTGTACAGGGGAAAATGCATGAGCAGTTCTTC. Protein product: CASSSVQGKMHEQFF.

To note about this clonotype: Germline is not matched at one junction end, which may reflect a read error. The rearrangement joins TRBV7-9 to TRBJ1-2, with D perhaps matching TRBD1 (6 bases). The CDR3 extends over 15 amino acids. The germline CDR1 and CDR2 sequences are SEHNR and FQNEAQ (reference sequence). This chain's CDR3 is CASSSRTAANYGHTF. For the CDR3, the DNA is TGTGCCAGCAGCTCCCGGACAGCCGCTAACTATGGCCACACCTTC. The full variable domain, in which reference TRBV7-9 and TRBJ1-2 provide the parts outside the CDR3, is DTGVSQNPRHKITKRGQNVTFRCDPISEHNRLYWYRQTLGQGPEFLTYFQNEAQLEKSRLLSDRFSAERPKGSFSTLEIQRTEQGDSAMYLCASSSRTAANYGHTFGSGTRLTVV.

The chain links TRBV11-3 to TRBJ2-2, with TRBD2 identical over 9 bases. The CDR3 spans 18 residues. Germline V gene lookup returns CDR1 SGHNT and CDR2 YENEEA. V was clipped by 10 bases and J by 7 bases; unmatched bases: 22. CDR3 sequence reads: CAIRKSGTSWRRNGELFF. The DNA of the CDR3 is TGTGCCATCAGAAAATCCGGGACTAGCTGGAGACGGAACGGGGAGCTGTTTTTT.

Turning to this clonotype: This sequence may be a read error, since a much larger clone differs from it by one base. The V call is TRBV4-1, the J call TRBJ1-1; D is ambiguous. Germline V gives CDR1 MGHRA, CDR2 YSYEKL. There are 17 residues in the CDR3. Here the CDR3 DNA reads TGCGTCAGCAGCCTGGATATGATGCGGAGACCCAACACTGAAGCTTTCTTT. The encoded protein is CVSSLDMMRRPNTEAFF.

The chain has TRBV4-2 and TRBJ2-3; D not certain. V lost 4 bases to trimming and J lost 2 bases, with 13 bases between them. The CDR3 is 15 residues long. CDR1 LGHNA and CDR2 YNFKEQ come from the germline V gene. The chain's CDR3 is CASSRDWATTDTQYF. In DNA, the CDR3 is TGTGCCAGCAGCCGAGATTGGGCAACCACAGATACGCAGTATTTT.

This clonotype was recorded many times. CDR3 sequence: CASSPTWGNTGELFF. The CDR3 coding sequence is TGTGCCAGCAGCCCAACTTGGGGGAACACCGGGGAGCTGTTTTTT. The chain joins TRBV11-3 to TRBJ2-2; no firm D call. The CDR3 length is 15 residues. With 5 bases removed from V and 1 base from J, the gap between germline ends came to 11 bases. Germline CDR1 SGHNT, CDR2 YENEEA.

Worth noting for this clonotype: This may be a read error, as it is one base from a much larger clone. The V and J genes are TRBV12-3 or TRBV12-4 and TRBJ2-2, with 8 bases that match TRBD1. The CDR3 totals 14 residues. CDR3 in DNA: TGTGCCAGCAGTTTTCGACAGGGGACCGTGGAGCTGTTTTTT. Encoded protein: CASSFRQGTVELFF.

This clonotype was picked up many times. This chain uses TRBV29-1 with TRBJ2-2, with D maybe TRBD1 (5 bases). CDR3 length: 14 residues. Trimming pared 5 bases from V and 3 bases from J, leaving 13 bases between. Germline assignment: CDR1 SQVTM and CDR2 ANQGSEA. CDR3 sequence reads: CSVIIIRDTGELFF. Written as DNA, the CDR3 is TGCAGCGTTATAATTATCAGGGACACCGGGGAGCTGTTTTTT.

J is TRBJ1-1 and V is TRBV11-2; D ambiguous. Looked up from germline, CDR1 is SGHAT and CDR2 is FQNNGV. This CDR3 has 13 amino acids. The CDR3 DNA sequence: TGTATCAGCGGCCGGCTAGGGCAGACTGAAGCTTTCTTT. Translation gives CISGRLGQTEAFF.

Note on this clonotype: In this CDR3 the conserved last residue, phenylalanine or tryptophan, is missing, so a read error is likely. V gene TRBV5-5 combines with J gene TRBJ1-5; 8 nucleotides agree with TRBD1. V was pared by 0 bases and J by 4 bases, with 6 bases of the junction left unmatched. CDR1 and CDR2 from the germline V gene are SGHKS and YYEKEE (reference sequence). There are 16 residues in the CDR3. This CDR3 reads CASSLAETGANQPQHY. CDR3 DNA: TGTGCCAGCAGCTTGGCCGAGACAGGGGCTAATCAGCCCCAGCATTAT.

With respect to this clonotype: The junction departs from the called germline gene at one end, perhaps through a read error. The chain has TRBV11-2 and TRBJ2-1; no clear D. The CDR3 has 12 residues. Germline V gene sequence: CDR1 SGHAT, CDR2 FQNNGV. The DNA for the CDR3 is TGTGCCGGCAGCTTAGATGGGCGCAGCCAGTTCTTC. This translates into CAGSLDGRSQFF.

This clonotype has just one count. In DNA form, the CDR3 reads TGTGCCATCTGTCAGGGAAGGAACACCGGGGAGCTGTTTTTT. Translation gives CAICQGRNTGELFF. The V and J genes are TRBV10-3 and TRBJ2-2, with D tentatively TRBD1 (5 bases). V dropped 8 bases and J dropped 1 base, with 11 bases sitting between them. The CDR3 runs 14 residues. CDR1 ENHRY and CDR2 SYGVKD come from the germline V gene.

For this clonotype: An end of the junction does not agree with germline; a read error may underlie this. This chain joins TRBV29-1 and TRBJ2-7; D is perhaps TRBD2 (5 bases). This CDR3 is built from 14 residues. Germline CDR1 SQVTM, CDR2 ANQGSEA. The chain's CDR3 is CSVAGIAKTYEQYF. CDR3 nucleotides: TGCAGCGTGGCTGGGATAGCGAAAACCTACGAGCAATACTTC.

V and J are TRBV24-1 and TRBJ2-3; no clear D. The CDR3 loop spans 14 amino acids. V was shortened by 3 bases and J by 2 bases, with 8 bases between the two germline ends. Germline V gene sequence: CDR1 KGHDR, CDR2 SFDVKD. This CDR3 is CATSDIRTTDTQYF. The DNA for the CDR3 is TGTGCCACCAGTGATATACGGACCACAGATACGCAGTATTTT.

The J gene is TRBJ2-7, the V gene TRBV4-1; TRBD2 matches at 8 bases. Germline CDR1 reads MGHRA; CDR2 reads YSYEKL. The V and J ends lost 8 bases and 5 bases, in that order; junction bases with no gene match: 14. The CDR3 has 15 residues. The CDR3 sequence: CASQTRAGGRHEQYF. CDR3 DNA sequence: TGCGCCAGCCAAACTAGGGCGGGAGGTAGACACGAGCAGTACTTC.

This sequence joins TRBV10-2 and TRBJ1-1; the match to TRBD1 covers 8 bases. J was trimmed by 3 bases and V by 7 bases; bases with no gene match: 4. In germline, CDR1 is WSHSY, CDR2 SAAADI. The CDR3 spans 13 residues. CDR3 nucleotide sequence: TGCGCCAGCACGGGACAGGAGTACACTGAAGCTTTCTTT. Translated, it gives CASTGQEYTEAFF.

On this clonotype: This clone may be a read error of a much larger clone one base away. This chain links TRBV4-2 with TRBJ2-3; 8 nucleotides agree with TRBD2. CDR3 size: 17 residues. Germline CDR1 is LGHNA and CDR2 is YNFKEQ. The J segment lost 2 bases and the V segment lost 4 bases, leaving 11 bases of the junction unmatched. CDR3: CASSPSPSGPLTDTQYF. DNA of the CDR3: TGTGCCAGCAGCCCCTCCCCTAGCGGGCCCCTCACAGATACGCAGTATTTT.

Concerning this clonotype: One base away lies a much larger clone, so this may be a sequencing read error. The CDR3 end shows no conserved phenylalanine or tryptophan, and so a read error is likely. The chain links TRBV5-1 to TRBJ1-1, with 7 bases fitting TRBD1. V lost 0 bases to trimming and J lost 4 bases; unmatched junction nucleotides: 6. CDR1 is SGHRS, CDR2 YFSETQ, per germline. The length of the CDR3 is 15 residues. Written as DNA, the CDR3 is TGCGCCAGCAGCTTGGAATCAGGGGGTGCCACTGAAGCTTTCTAT. This codes for CASSLESGGATEAFY.